This T cell receptor (beta chain) was documented in a study of cytomegalovirus exposure and HLA in healthy donors. The study's findings and limits: It was shown in a later analysis that HLA-associated TCR beta chains were more clonally expanded than other, equally common chains.

The PCR was carried out with 60 Vbeta primers and 13 Jbeta primers. Some clones are missing from TCRdb's copy, which holds only in-frame ones; the method was immunoSEQ multiplex PCR. The sample records about 210,000 clones, around 80% being singletons. As regards this clone: The antigen is undetermined.

The sample consisted of PBMCs. This receptor was identified in a boy aged 5 to 17 in good health and CMV-seronegative.

CDR3 DNA: TGTGCCAGCACCCAGATGGCAGGGGCCTATGGCTACACCTTC. This codes for CASTQMAGAYGYTF. The rearrangement joins TRBV5-6 to TRBJ1-2; tentative D call: TRBD1 (6 bases). The CDR3 has 14 residues. Germline CDR1 and CDR2: SGHDT and YYEEEE. V was pared by 6 bases and J by 4 bases, with 16 bases between.